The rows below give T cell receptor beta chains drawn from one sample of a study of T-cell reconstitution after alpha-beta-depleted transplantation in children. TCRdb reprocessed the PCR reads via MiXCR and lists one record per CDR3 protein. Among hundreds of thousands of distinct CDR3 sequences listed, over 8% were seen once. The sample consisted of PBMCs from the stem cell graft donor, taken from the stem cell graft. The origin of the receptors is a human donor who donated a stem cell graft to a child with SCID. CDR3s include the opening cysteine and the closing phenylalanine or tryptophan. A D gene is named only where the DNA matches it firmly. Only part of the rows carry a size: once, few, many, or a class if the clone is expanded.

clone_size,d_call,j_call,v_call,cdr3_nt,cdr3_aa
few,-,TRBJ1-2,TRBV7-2,TGTGCCAGCAGCTTAGCACGTGGGGCTAACTATGGCTACACCTTC,CASSLARGANYGYTF
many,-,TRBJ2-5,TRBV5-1,TGCGCCAGCAGCTTGGCGTACCTCCAAGAGACCCAGTACTTC,CASSLAYLQETQYF
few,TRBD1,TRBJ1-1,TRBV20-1,TGCAGTGCTAGTGGGACAGGGGCCCTCGGGACTGAAGCTTTCTTT,CSASGTGALGTEAFF
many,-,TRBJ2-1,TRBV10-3,TGTGCCATCAGTGATAGTATCGGTGGGGCACGAGAGCAGTTCTTC,CAISDSIGGAREQFF
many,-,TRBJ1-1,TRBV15,TGTGCCACCAGCAGAGTAAACCCCGGGGGTACTGAAGCTTTCTTT,CATSRVNPGGTEAFF
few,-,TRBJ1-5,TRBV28,TGTGCCAGCAGTTTCCGCCCCGGGACCCAGTTTCGACCCCAGCATTTT,CASSFRPGTQFRPQHF
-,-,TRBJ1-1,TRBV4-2,TGTGCCAGCAGCCAGACCCCGGACGGGAACACTGAAGCTTTCTTT,CASSQTPDGNTEAFF
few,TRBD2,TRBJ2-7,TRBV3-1,TGTGCCAGCAGCCAGCTAGCGGGGGGAGACGAGCAGTACTTC,CASSQLAGGDEQYF
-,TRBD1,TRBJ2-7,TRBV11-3,TGTGCCAGCAGCCACGGGACAGGGTCCGAGCAGTACTTC,CASSHGTGSEQYF
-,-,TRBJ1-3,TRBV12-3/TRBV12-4,TGTGCCAGCATCATCCCTGGGGCAAACACCATATATTTT,CASIIPGANTIYF
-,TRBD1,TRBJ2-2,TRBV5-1,TGCGCCAGCAGCTTGGTTGGTCGAATGACAGGGGATCCCGGGGAGCTGTTTTTT,CASSLVGRMTGDPGELFF
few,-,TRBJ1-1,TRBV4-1,TGCGCCAGCAGCCAAGCACAGGAGAACACTGAAGCTTTCTTT,CASSQAQENTEAFF
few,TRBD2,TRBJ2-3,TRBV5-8,TGTGCCAGCAGCTCACTAGCGGGGCACACAGATACGCAGTATTTT,CASSSLAGHTDTQYF
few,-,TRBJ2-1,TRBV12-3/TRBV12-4,TGTGCCAGCAGTTTAGCCGGGGATGGTGAGCAGTTCTTC,CASSLAGDGEQFF
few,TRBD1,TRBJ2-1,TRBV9,TGTGCCAGCAGTCCCGATATGACAGGGGGTTACTACAATGAGCAGTTCTTC,CASSPDMTGGYYNEQFF
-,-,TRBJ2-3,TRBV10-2,TGCGCCACTGTCTGGGCAGATACGCAGTATTTT,CATVWADTQYF
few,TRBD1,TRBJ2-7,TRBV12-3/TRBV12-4,TGTGCCAGCAGTTTCGAGGACAGGGACTCCTACGAGCAGTACTTC,CASSFEDRDSYEQYF
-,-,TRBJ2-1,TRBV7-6,TGTGCCAGCAGCCCTCAACCGGCACAAGAGGAGCAGTTCTTC,CASSPQPAQEEQFF
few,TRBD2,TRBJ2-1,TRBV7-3,TGTGCCAGCAGCATGGTTGGCGGGACTAACAATGAGCAGTTCTTC,CASSMVGGTNNEQFF
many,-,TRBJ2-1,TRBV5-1,TGCGCCAGCAGCCCACGGGGGTACAATGAGCAGTTCTTC,CASSPRGYNEQFF
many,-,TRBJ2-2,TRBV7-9,TGTGCCAGCAGCCCCCCGATGGGGGCGAACACCGGGGAGCTGTTTTTT,CASSPPMGANTGELFF
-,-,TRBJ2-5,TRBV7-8,TGTGCCAGCAGCTTCGACCGGGGGGCAGAGACCCAGTACTTC,CASSFDRGAETQYF
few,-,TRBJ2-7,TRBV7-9,TGTGCCAGCAGCAAACTGACTGGATCCTACGAGCAGTACTTC,CASSKLTGSYEQYF
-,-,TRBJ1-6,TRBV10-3,TGTGCCATCAGAGTATCCACAGGAAATAATTCACCCCTCCACTTT,CAIRVSTGNNSPLHF
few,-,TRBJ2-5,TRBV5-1,TGCGCCAGCAGCCGGACGGGCAGCCAAGAGACCCAGTACTTC,CASSRTGSQETQYF
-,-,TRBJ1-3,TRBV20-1,TGCAGTGCCCCCCCACTACAGAGCTCTGGAAACACCATATATTTT,CSAPPLQSSGNTIYF
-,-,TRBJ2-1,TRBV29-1,TGCAGCGTTGGGGGACCCAGGGGGTTCTTC,CSVGGPRGFF
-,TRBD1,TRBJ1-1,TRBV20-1,TGCAGTGCTAGGGGGGACAGTGGTATTGAAGCTTTCTTT,CSARGDSGIEAFF
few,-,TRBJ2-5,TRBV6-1,TGTGCCAGCAGTGGCACCGGGACCTCGATTCGGGCCCAGTACTTC,CASSGTGTSIRAQYF
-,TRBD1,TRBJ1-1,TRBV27,TGTGCCAGTCATTCGACAGGGCGCGTGTGGAACACTGAAGCTTTCTTT,CASHSTGRVWNTEAFF
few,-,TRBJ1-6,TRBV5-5,TGTGCCAGCAGCTTCGGGACACCGAGTAGTGGTTCACCCCTCCACTTT,CASSFGTPSSGSPLHF
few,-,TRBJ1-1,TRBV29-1,TGCAGCGTTGTTTATGGGACGGAGAACACTGAAGCTTTCTTT,CSVVYGTENTEAFF
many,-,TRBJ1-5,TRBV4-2,TGTGCCAGCAACCCCAGTAGACTCAGCAATCAGCCCCAGCATTTT,CASNPSRLSNQPQHF
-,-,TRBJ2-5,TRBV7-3,TGTGCCAGCAGCTTAATGGGGGGAGAGACCCAGTACTTC,CASSLMGGETQYF
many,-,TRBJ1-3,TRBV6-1,TGTGCCAGCAGTACGGACGGGAGCTCTGGAAACACCATATATTTT,CASSTDGSSGNTIYF
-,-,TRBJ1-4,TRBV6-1,TGTGCCAGCGGGCCCCTCGGAGCTAATGAAAAACTGTTTTTT,CASGPLGANEKLFF
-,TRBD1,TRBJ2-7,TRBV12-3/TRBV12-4,TGTGCCAGCGGGACCGGGACAGCTTCTTACGAGCAGTACTTC,CASGTGTASYEQYF